This TCR beta chain is drawn from a study of T cell responses to AZD1222 COVID-19 vaccine. General study results and limits: Seropositive at baseline were only a handful of AZD1222 recipients. Regions 160-218 and 743-854 dominated among vaccine-associated CD4 TCRs spanning spike. Recipients of two AZD1222 doses showed rising Spike-specific TCR breadth and depth. White British donors predominated, females outnumbered males, and clonal diversity was possibly underestimated.

Germline values: CDR1 SEHNR, CDR2 FQNEAQ (reference sequence). V was pared by 5 bases and J by 1 base, with 6 bases between. The CDR3 spans 13 residues. Sequenced by immunoSEQ multiplex PCR; TCRdb stores in-frame clones only, minus some. The table has 150,000 to 200,000 clones, approximately 90% seen once. A remark on this clone: Its antigen is unidentified.

The sequence came from an adult who received the AZD1222 COVID-19 vaccine. This specimen was peripheral blood, taken 28 days after the second AZD1222 dose. The chain employs TRBV7-9 and TRBJ2-1; D remains unclear. The CDR3 coding sequence is TGTGCCAGCAGCGACACATCCTACAATGAGCAGTTCTTC. Its protein product is CASSDTSYNEQFF.